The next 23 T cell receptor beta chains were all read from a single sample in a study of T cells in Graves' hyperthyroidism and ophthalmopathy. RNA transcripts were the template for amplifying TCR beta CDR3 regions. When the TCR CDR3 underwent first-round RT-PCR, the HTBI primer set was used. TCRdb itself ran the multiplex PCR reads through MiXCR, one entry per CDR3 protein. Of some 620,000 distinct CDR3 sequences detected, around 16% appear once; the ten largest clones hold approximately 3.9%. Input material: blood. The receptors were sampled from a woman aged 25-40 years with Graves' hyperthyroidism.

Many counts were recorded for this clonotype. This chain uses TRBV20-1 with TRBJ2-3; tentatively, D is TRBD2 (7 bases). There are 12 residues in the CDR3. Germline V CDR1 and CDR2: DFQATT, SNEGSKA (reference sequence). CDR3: CRAWGGGDTQYF. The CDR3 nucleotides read TGCAGAGCCTGGGGGGGCGGGGATACGCAGTATTTT.

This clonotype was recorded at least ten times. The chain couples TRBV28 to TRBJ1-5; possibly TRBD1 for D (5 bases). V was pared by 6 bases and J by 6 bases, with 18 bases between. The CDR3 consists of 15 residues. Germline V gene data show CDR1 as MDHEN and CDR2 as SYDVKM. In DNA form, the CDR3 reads TGTGCCAGCAGGCCGGGACGTAAAGCTGTTCAGCCCCAGCATTTT. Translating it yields CASRPGRKAVQPQHF. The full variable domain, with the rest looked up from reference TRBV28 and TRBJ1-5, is DVKVTQSSRYLVKRTGEKVFLECVQDMDHENMFWYRQDPGLGLRLIYFSYDVKMKEKGDIPEGYSVSREKKERFSLILESASTNQTSMYLCASRPGRKAVQPQHFGDGTRLSIL.

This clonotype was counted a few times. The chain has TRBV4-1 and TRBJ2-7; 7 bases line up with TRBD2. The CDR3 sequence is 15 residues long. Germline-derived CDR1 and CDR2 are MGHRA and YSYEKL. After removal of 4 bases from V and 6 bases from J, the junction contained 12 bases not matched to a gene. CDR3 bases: TGCGCCAGCAGCCCGGGTGGCGGGAGAAGGGGCGAGCAGTACTTC. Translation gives CASSPGGGRRGEQYF.

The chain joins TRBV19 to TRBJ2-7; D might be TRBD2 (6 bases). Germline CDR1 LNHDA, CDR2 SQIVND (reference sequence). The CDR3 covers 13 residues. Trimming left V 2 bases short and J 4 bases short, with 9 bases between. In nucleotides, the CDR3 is TGTGCCAGTAGTATAACCGGGGGATACGAGCAGTACTTC. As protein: CASSITGGYEQYF.

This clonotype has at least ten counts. The CDR3 DNA follows: TGTGCCAGCAATGCAGGGGACTATGGCTACACCTTC. Its protein product is CASNAGDYGYTF. The chain links TRBV28 to TRBJ1-2; perhaps TRBD1 as D (6 bases). Trimming left V 7 bases short and J 3 bases short, with 9 bases between. Germline V CDR1 and CDR2: MDHEN, SYDVKM. The CDR3 covers 12 residues.

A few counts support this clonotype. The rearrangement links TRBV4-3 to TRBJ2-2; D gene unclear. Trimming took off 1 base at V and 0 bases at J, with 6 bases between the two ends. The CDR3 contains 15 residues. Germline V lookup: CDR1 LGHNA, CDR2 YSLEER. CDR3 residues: CASSQAYTNTGELFF. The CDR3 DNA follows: TGCGCCAGCAGCCAAGCGTACACGAACACCGGGGAGCTGTTTTTT.

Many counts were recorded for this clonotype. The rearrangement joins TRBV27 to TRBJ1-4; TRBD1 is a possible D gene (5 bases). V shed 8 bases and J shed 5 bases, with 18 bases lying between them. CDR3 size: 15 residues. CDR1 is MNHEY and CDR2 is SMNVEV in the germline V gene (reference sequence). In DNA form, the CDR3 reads TGTGCCAGCGGAGTCTTGGGGGTGTCCAATGAAAAACTGTTTTTT. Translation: CASGVLGVSNEKLFF.

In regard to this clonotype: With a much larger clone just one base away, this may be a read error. In DNA form, the CDR3 reads TGCGCCATCAGCTTAGGGACCCCGACCTACAATGAGCAGTTCTTC. This encodes CAISLGTPTYNEQFF. This rearrangement joins TRBV5-1 to TRBJ2-1, with D perhaps matching TRBD1 or TRBD2 (5 bases each). The CDR3 loop spans 15 amino acids. Germline loops: CDR1 SGHRS, CDR2 YFSETQ.

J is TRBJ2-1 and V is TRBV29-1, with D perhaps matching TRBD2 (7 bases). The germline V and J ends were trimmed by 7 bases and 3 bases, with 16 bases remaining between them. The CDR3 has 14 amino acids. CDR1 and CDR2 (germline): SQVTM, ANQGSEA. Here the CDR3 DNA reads TGCAGCGGTTGGGGGGGCGTTAACTACAATGAGCAGTTCTTC. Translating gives CSGWGGVNYNEQFF.

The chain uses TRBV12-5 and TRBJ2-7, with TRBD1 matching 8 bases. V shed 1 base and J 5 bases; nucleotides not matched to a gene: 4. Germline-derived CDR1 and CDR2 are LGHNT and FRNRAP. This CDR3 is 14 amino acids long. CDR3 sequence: CASGLEQGVHEQYF. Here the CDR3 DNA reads TGTGCTAGTGGTTTGGAACAGGGGGTTCACGAGCAGTACTTC.

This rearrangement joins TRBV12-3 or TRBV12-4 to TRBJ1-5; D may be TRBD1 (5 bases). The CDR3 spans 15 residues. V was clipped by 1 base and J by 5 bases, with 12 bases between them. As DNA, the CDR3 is TGTGCCAGCAGTTTAGGAGGGTTAGGGGATCAGCCCCAGCATTTT. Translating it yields CASSLGGLGDQPQHF.

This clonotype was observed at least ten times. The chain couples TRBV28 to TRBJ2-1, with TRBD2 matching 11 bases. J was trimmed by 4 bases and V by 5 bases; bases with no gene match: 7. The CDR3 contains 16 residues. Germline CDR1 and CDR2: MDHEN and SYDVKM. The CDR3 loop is CASSLTSGRGYNEQFF. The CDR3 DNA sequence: TGTGCCAGCAGTCTTACTAGCGGGAGAGGATACAATGAGCAGTTCTTC.

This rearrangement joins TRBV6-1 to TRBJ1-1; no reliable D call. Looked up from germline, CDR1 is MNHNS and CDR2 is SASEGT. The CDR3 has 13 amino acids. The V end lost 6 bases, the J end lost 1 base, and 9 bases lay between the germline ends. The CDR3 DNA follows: TGTGCCAGCAGGGAGGCAAGGAACACTGAAGCTTTCTTT. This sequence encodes CASREARNTEAFF.

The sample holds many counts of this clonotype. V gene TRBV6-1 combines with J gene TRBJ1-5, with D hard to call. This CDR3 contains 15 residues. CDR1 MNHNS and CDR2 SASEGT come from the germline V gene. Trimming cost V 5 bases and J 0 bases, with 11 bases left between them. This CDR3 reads CASSPDGYSNQPQHF. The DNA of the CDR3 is TGTGCCAGCAGTCCGGACGGTTATAGCAATCAGCCCCAGCATTTT.

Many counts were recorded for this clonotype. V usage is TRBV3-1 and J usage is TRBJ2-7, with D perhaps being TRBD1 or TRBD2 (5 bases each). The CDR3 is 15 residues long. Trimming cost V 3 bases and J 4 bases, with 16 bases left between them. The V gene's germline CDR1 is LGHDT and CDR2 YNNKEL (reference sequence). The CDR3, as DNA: TGTGCCAGCAGCCAGGGTCTCGGGACCTTTTACGAGCAGTACTTC. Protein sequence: CASSQGLGTFYEQYF.

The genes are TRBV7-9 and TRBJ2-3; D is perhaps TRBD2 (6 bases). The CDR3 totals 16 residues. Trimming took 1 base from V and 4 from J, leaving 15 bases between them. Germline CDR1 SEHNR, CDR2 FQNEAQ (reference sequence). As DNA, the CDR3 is TGTGCCAGCAGCTTAGGGAGGGGATGGAGTTCAGATACGCAGTATTTT. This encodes CASSLGRGWSSDTQYF.

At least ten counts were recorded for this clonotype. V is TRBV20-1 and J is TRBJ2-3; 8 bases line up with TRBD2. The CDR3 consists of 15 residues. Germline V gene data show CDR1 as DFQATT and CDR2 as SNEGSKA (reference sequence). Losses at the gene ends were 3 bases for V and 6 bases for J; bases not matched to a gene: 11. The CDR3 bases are TGCAGTGCTAGTGCAACGGGAGGGCCAGGGGATACGCAGTATTTT. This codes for CSASATGGPGDTQYF.

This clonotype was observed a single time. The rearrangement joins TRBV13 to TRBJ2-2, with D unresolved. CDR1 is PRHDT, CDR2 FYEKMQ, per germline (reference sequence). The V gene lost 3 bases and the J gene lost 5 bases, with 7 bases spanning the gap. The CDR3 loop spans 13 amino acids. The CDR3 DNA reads TGTGCCAGCAGCTTCCGGCCGACCGGGGAGCTGTTTTTT. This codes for CASSFRPTGELFF.

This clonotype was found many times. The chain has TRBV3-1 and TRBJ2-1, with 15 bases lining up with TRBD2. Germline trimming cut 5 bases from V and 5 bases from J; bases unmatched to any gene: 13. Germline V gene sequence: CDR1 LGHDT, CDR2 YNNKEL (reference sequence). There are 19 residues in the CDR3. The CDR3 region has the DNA TGTGCCAGCAGCAAGAGTGGACTAGCGGGAGGGGATACTAACAATGAGCAGTTCTTC. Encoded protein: CASSKSGLAGGDTNNEQFF.

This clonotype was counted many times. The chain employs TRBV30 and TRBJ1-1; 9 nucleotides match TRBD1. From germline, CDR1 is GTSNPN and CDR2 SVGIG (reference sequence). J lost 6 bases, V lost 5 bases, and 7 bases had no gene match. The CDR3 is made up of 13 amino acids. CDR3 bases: TGTGCCTGGCTGGGACAGGGTTTCGCTGAAGCTTTCTTT. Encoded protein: CAWLGQGFAEAFF. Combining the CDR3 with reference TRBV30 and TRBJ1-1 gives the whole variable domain SQTIHQWPATLVQPVGSPLSLECTVEGTSNPNLYWYRQAAGRGLQLLFYSVGIGQISSEVPQNLSASRPQDRQFILSSKKLLLSDSGFYLCAWLGQGFAEAFFGQGTRLTVV.

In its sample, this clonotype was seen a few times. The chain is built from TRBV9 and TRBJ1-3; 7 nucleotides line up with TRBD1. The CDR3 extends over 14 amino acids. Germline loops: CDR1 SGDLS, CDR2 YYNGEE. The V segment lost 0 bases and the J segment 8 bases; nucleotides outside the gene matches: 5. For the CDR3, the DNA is TGTGCCAGCAGCGTAGCCGGACAGGTTGACACCATATATTTT. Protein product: CASSVAGQVDTIYF.

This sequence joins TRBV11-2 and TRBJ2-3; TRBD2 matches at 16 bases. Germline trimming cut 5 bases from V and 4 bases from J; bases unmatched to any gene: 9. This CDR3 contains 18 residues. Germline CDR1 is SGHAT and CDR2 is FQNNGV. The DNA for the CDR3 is TGTGCCAGCAGCGACCCGGGACTAGCGGGAGGGCCGTCAGATACGCAGTATTTT. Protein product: CASSDPGLAGGPSDTQYF.

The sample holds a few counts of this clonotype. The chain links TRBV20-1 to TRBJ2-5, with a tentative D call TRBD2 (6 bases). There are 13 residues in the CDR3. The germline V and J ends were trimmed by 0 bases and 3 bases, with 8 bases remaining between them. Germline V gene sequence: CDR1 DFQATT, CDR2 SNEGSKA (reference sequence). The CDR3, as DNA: TGCAGTGCTAGAGAAGGACTAAAAGAGACCCAGTACTTC. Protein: CSAREGLKETQYF.